A selection of T cell receptor beta chains follows, all from one sample in a study of T cell repertoires in cytomegalovirus infection. TCRdb processed the reads anew with MiXCR; each CDR3 protein has one entry. The sample carries hundreds of thousands of distinct CDR3 sequences, approximately 32% recorded once. These TCRs' antigens remain unknown. This material consisted of cultured CD8+ T cells from PBMCs, taken from culture after CMV antigen stimulation. Receptors were obtained from a human donor in good health (CMV status not recorded). Some clones in this sample may be carry-over from other donors' samples. The CDR3 runs from the conserved cysteine through the conserved F or W. The D gene is left open where the match is weak. Rows may omit the clone size; those that give it use once, few, many or a size class.

J gene | V gene | D gene | clone size | CDR3 protein | CDR3 DNA
TRBJ2-7 | TRBV6-2/TRBV6-3 | NA | few | CASSGDGGTYEQYF | TGTGCCAGCAGTGGCGACGGGGGTACCTACGAGCAGTACTTC
TRBJ2-5 | TRBV7-9 | NA | few | CASSPPPGGIQETQYF | TGTGCCAGCAGCCCACCCCCAGGGGGGATTCAAGAGACCCAGTACTTC
TRBJ1-6 | TRBV25-1 | NA | few | CASSGSRSPLHF | TGTGCCAGCAGTGGGTCGAGGTCACCCCTCCACTTT
TRBJ2-2 | TRBV7-8 | NA | many | CASSSATGELFF | TGTGCCAGCAGTTCGGCGACCGGGGAGCTGTTTTTT
TRBJ1-1 | TRBV7-9 | NA | many | CASSLEVGTDEAFF | TGTGCCAGCAGCTTAGAGGTTGGAACGGATGAAGCTTTCTTT
TRBJ1-5 | TRBV7-6 | NA | many | CASSPEGPGEGNQPQHF | TGTGCCAGCAGCCCCGAAGGGCCAGGCGAGGGCAATCAGCCCCAGCATTTT
TRBJ1-1 | TRBV7-9 | TRBD1 | many | CASSGGTGTEAFF | TGTGCCAGCAGCGGCGGGACAGGCACTGAAGCTTTCTTT
TRBJ2-3 | TRBV27 | NA | few | CASRLGGSADTQYF | TGTGCCAGCAGACTCGGAGGTTCAGCAGATACGCAGTATTTT
TRBJ1-1 | TRBV12-3/TRBV12-4 | NA | many | CASKTGLYTEAFF | TGTGCCAGCAAGACGGGGCTCTACACTGAAGCTTTCTTT
TRBJ2-3 | TRBV6-1 | NA | NA | CASSESTVSTDTQYF | TGTGCCAGCAGTGAAAGTACAGTTAGCACAGATACGCAGTATTTT
TRBJ2-5 | TRBV12-3/TRBV12-4 | NA | NA | CASSLVGSRLGETQYF | TGTGCCAGCAGTTTAGTTGGCAGCCGTCTCGGGGAGACCCAGTACTTC
TRBJ2-3 | TRBV5-6 | TRBD1 | few | CASYDRDSRWDTQYF | TGTGCCAGCTACGACCGGGACAGCAGATGGGATACGCAGTATTTT
TRBJ1-1 | TRBV4-1 | NA | once | CASSQGSGSTEAFF | TGCGCCAGCAGCCAAGGGTCGGGATCCACTGAAGCTTTCTTT
TRBJ2-1 | TRBV7-6 | NA | many | CASSLGPEEGVSYNEQFF | TGTGCCAGCAGCTTAGGGCCTGAGGAGGGCGTCTCCTACAATGAGCAGTTCTTC
TRBJ2-1 | TRBV13 | TRBD2 | NA | CASSSLGSGGTSYNEQFF | TGTGCCAGCAGCTCCCTTGGTAGCGGGGGCACCTCCTACAATGAGCAGTTCTTC
TRBJ1-1 | TRBV5-6 | NA | NA | CASSLAGQGRAFF | TGTGCCAGCAGCTTGGCTGGGCAGGGACGGGCTTTCTTT
TRBJ2-3 | TRBV7-9 | TRBD2 | many | CASSPPGTSGTQYF | TGTGCCAGCAGCCCTCCCGGGACTAGCGGTACGCAGTATTTT
TRBJ2-1 | TRBV6-1 | TRBD2 | NA | CASRGTSGAYNEQFF | TGTGCCAGCAGGGGTACTAGCGGGGCCTACAATGAGCAGTTCTTC
TRBJ1-5 | TRBV6-6 | NA | few | CASTPGGYQPQHF | TGTGCCAGCACCCCCGGGGGATATCAGCCCCAGCATTTT
TRBJ2-5 | TRBV6-1 | TRBD2 | NA | CASSGSRGAGETQYF | TGTGCCAGCAGTGGCTCGCGGGGGGCCGGGGAGACCCAGTACTTC
TRBJ2-1 | TRBV11-2 | NA | few | CASSLVTVEQFF | TGTGCCAGCAGCTTAGTGACAGTAGAGCAGTTCTTC
TRBJ2-5 | TRBV27 | TRBD1 | few | CASAPWDRQETQYF | TGTGCCAGCGCCCCTTGGGACAGACAAGAGACCCAGTACTTC
TRBJ2-1 | TRBV5-1 | TRBD1 | NA | CASSLRPDRAALNEQFF | TGCGCCAGCAGTCTGAGGCCAGACAGGGCGGCCTTGAATGAGCAGTTCTTC
TRBJ1-2 | TRBV11-2 | NA | few | CASSLRQAYGYTF | TGTGCCAGCAGCTTACGACAGGCTTATGGCTACACCTTC
TRBJ1-1 | TRBV6-6 | NA | NA | CASSSAPEAFF | TGTGCCAGCAGTTCTGCGCCTGAAGCTTTCTTT
TRBJ1-5 | TRBV28 | NA | few | CASSDRTDSNQPQHF | TGTGCCAGCAGCGACAGGACTGATAGCAATCAGCCCCAGCATTTT
TRBJ2-1 | TRBV12-3/TRBV12-4 | NA | NA | CASSLNDGEQFF | TGTGCCAGCAGTTTAAATGACGGGGAGCAGTTCTTC
TRBJ2-5 | TRBV12-3/TRBV12-4 | TRBD2 | NA | CASSPLTLAGGRQETQYF | TGTGCCAGCAGTCCCCTTACCCTAGCGGGGGGGCGGCAAGAGACCCAGTACTTC
TRBJ2-2 | TRBV3-1 | NA | NA | CASFGRGELFF | TGTGCCAGCTTTGGGAGGGGGGAGCTGTTTTTT
TRBJ2-1 | TRBV11-2 | TRBD1 | NA | CASSAGTGDLYNEQFF | TGTGCCAGCAGCGCAGGGACAGGGGATCTCTACAATGAGCAGTTCTTC
TRBJ2-3 | TRBV4-1 | TRBD2 | NA | CASSPPGAGTSVTDTQYF | TGCGCCAGCAGCCCCCCAGGGGCAGGGACTAGCGTAACAGATACGCAGTATTTT
TRBJ1-1 | TRBV12-3/TRBV12-4 | TRBD1 | NA | CASSPRAGGTEAFF | TGTGCCAGCAGTCCTCGGGCAGGGGGCACTGAAGCTTTCTTT
TRBJ2-1 | TRBV6-5 | NA | NA | CASSYSSGHEQFF | TGTGCCAGCAGTTATAGTTCAGGGCATGAGCAGTTCTTC
TRBJ2-4 | TRBV5-4 | TRBD1 | few | CASSSRQGTKNIQYF | TGTGCCAGCAGTTCACGACAGGGGACCAAAAACATTCAGTACTTC
TRBJ2-7 | TRBV4-1 | NA | few | CASSQEQGTYEQYF | TGCGCCAGCAGCCAAGAGCAGGGGACGTACGAGCAGTACTTC
TRBJ2-1 | TRBV2 | NA | few | CATLFRQALYNEQFF | TGTGCCACCCTTTTTAGACAGGCCCTATACAATGAGCAGTTCTTC
TRBJ2-1 | TRBV7-6 | TRBD1 | NA | CASSSDRGFHNEQFF | TGTGCCAGCAGCTCGGACAGGGGGTTTCACAATGAGCAGTTCTTC
TRBJ2-3 | TRBV19 | TRBD2 | few | CASSPKRGSSTDTQYF | TGTGCCAGTAGTCCAAAGCGGGGGTCTAGCACAGATACGCAGTATTTT
TRBJ2-1 | TRBV7-6 | NA | NA | CASSLVRSWTTASSYNEQFF | TGTGCCAGCAGCTTAGTTCGATCGTGGACAACCGCGAGCTCCTACAATGAGCAGTTCTTC
TRBJ2-1 | TRBV7-4 | NA | NA | CASSVEQFF | TGTGCCAGCAGCGTAGAGCAGTTCTTC
TRBJ2-7 | TRBV27 | TRBD2 | few | CASIPSGVSYEQYF | TGTGCCAGCATCCCTAGCGGGGTCTCCTACGAGCAGTACTTC
TRBJ2-5 | TRBV20-1 | TRBD2 | few | CSAIAGGNQETQYF | TGCAGTGCTATTGCGGGGGGGAACCAAGAGACCCAGTACTTC
TRBJ2-3 | TRBV14 | TRBD2 | NA | CASSQVDSGGADTQYF | TGTGCCAGCAGCCAAGTTGATAGCGGGGGCGCAGATACGCAGTATTTT
TRBJ2-5 | TRBV7-2 | TRBD1 | many | CASSSGTGGRETQYF | TGTGCCAGCAGCTCCGGGACAGGGGGCCGGGAGACCCAGTACTTC
TRBJ2-2 | TRBV4-3 | NA | few | CASTLHTNTGELFF | TGCGCCAGCACCCTACATACGAACACCGGGGAGCTGTTTTTT
TRBJ1-3 | TRBV12-3/TRBV12-4 | NA | NA | CASSLVLGGISGNTIYF | TGTGCCAGCAGTTTAGTATTGGGCGGAATCTCTGGAAACACCATATATTTT
TRBJ2-7 | TRBV12-5 | NA | NA | CASGLWLAFSYEQYF | TGTGCTAGTGGTTTGTGGCTAGCTTTCTCCTACGAGCAGTACTTC